This T cell receptor (beta chain) was identified in a study of blood T cell repertoires in COVID-19. Study-wide background: Some COVID-19 samples were acute and others convalescent; all came from the United States, Italy and Spain. PBMCs, B-cell-depleted T cells, or T cells provided the cDNA or gDNA that made up the material.

Seattle participants joined during active infection and were tracked over time. As originally analysed: Reference gene primer amplification gave estimated nucleated cell counts. Clones were sequenced by immunoSEQ multiplex PCR, and TCRdb holds only the in-frame ones, with some missing. D and trimming were read from the DNA, whereas the V and J calls and clone size are those reported in that table. This sample has 51,000 or so clones, with approximately 85% found just once. Trimming at V came to 5 bases and at J to 4 bases, leaving 12 bases not matched to a gene. Germline values: CDR1 SEHNR, CDR2 FQNEAQ (reference sequence). The CDR3 is 18 amino acids.

The TCR was taken from a woman at least 80 years old with COVID-19, enrolled during active disease. This chain connects TRBV7-9 to TRBJ2-5; 14 nucleotides agree with TRBD2. Sequencing was carried out using peripheral blood. For the CDR3, the DNA is TGTGCCAGCAGCACCTTACGGGGACTAGCGGGAGCGGGAGAGACCCAGTACTTC. Translating gives CASSTLRGLAGAGETQYF. Together with reference TRBV7-9 and TRBJ2-5, the CDR3 gives the full variable domain: DTGVSQNPRHKITKRGQNVTFRCDPISEHNRLYWYRQTLGQGPEFLTYFQNEAQLEKSRLLSDRFSAERPKGSFSTLEIQRTEQGDSAMYLCASSTLRGLAGAGETQYFGPGTRLLVL.